This TCR beta chain derives from a study of blood T cells in healthy people across ages. Study-level findings and limits: From one million sequenced T cells, diversity estimates were lower bounds. Unsorted PBMC input precluded a conclusive naive versus antigen-experienced comparison.

As to this clonotype: Its specificity is unknown.

A second roughly 7 to 12 cycle PCR used barcoded and J-beta primers. Every single cDNA molecule received a tag from a template-switch adaptor with 12 random nucleotides. TCRdb passed the 5' RACE reads through MiXCR, listing each CDR3 protein once. The data show 1.5 million to 2 million distinct CDR3 sequences, about 49% seen once. Aged roughly 6 to 100, donors were systemically healthy Caucasians from Russia. The receptor comes from a woman between 40 and 50 years old in good health. The specimen was blood.

CDR3 region: CASSPLLAGVLREQFF. DNA for the CDR3: TGTGCCAGCAGCCCTCTGCTAGCGGGGGTCCTTCGGGAGCAGTTCTTC. The rearrangement joins TRBV7-9 to TRBJ2-1; 10 bases agree with TRBD2. This CDR3 spans 16 amino acids. The V and J ends lost 5 bases and 10 bases, in that order; junction bases with no gene match: 14. Germline-derived CDR1 and CDR2 are SEHNR and FQNEAQ (reference sequence).